The 21 T cell receptor beta chains listed next were all sequenced from one sample in a study of neurological immune-mediated disorders. TCRdb redid the calling of the 5' RACE reads with MiXCR, one entry per CDR3 protein. The sample has about 82,000 distinct CDR3 sequences; 2.5% to 3% are singletons. The sequenced sample was PBMCs. The receptors shown here come from a woman younger than 45 with multiple sclerosis.

This clonotype was seen ten or more times. The chain links TRBV29-1 to TRBJ1-1, with 9 nucleotides matching TRBD1. The CDR3 contains 14 residues. V shed 5 bases, J shed 5 bases, and the junction held 9 bases outside the gene matches. Germline CDR1 reads SQVTM; CDR2 reads ANQGSEA. The CDR3 is CSVRITGGYTEAFF. DNA for the CDR3: TGCAGCGTTCGTATCACAGGGGGCTATACTGAAGCTTTCTTT.

This clonotype was seen at least ten times. The gene calls are TRBV7-2 and TRBJ1-2; no reliable D call. The CDR3 is made up of 14 amino acids. V was trimmed by 1 base and J by 8 bases, leaving 14 bases between them. Germline V gene sequence: CDR1 SGHTA, CDR2 FQGNSA. CDR3 region: CASSLGDNFGGYTF. As DNA, the CDR3 is TGTGCCAGCAGCTTAGGCGATAACTTCGGGGGCTACACCTTC.

Many counts were recorded for this clonotype. The chain has TRBV20-1 and TRBJ2-7, with D maybe TRBD2 (6 bases). The V end was cut by 2 bases, the J end by 4 bases, with 18 bases between. Germline values: CDR1 DFQATT, CDR2 SNEGSKA (reference sequence). The CDR3 runs 15 residues. The CDR3 is CSARRSGLTKYEQYF. In nucleotides, the CDR3 is TGCAGTGCTAGACGTAGTGGACTAACGAAGTACGAGCAGTACTTC.

This clonotype has a count of ten or more. V and J are TRBV28 and TRBJ2-7; perhaps TRBD1 as D (5 bases). With 3 bases removed from V and 2 bases from J, the gap between germline ends came to 14 bases. This CDR3 contains 15 residues. CDR1 is MDHEN and CDR2 is SYDVKM in the germline V gene. CDR3 bases: TGTGCCAGCAGTTTGTTCACAGGCCAGACCTACGAGCAGTACTTC. The encoded protein is CASSLFTGQTYEQYF. The full variable domain, with the rest looked up from reference TRBV28 and TRBJ2-7, is DVKVTQSSRYLVKRTGEKVFLECVQDMDHENMFWYRQDPGLGLRLIYFSYDVKMKEKGDIPEGYSVSREKKERFSLILESASTNQTSMYLCASSLFTGQTYEQYFGPGTRLTVT.

This rearrangement joins TRBV3-1 to TRBJ1-4; maybe TRBD1 (5 bases). Germline-derived CDR1 and CDR2 are LGHDT and YNNKEL (reference sequence). There are 17 residues in the CDR3. V was pared by 0 bases and J by 1 base, with 12 bases between. This chain's CDR3 is CASSQDSNGGTNEKLFF. Here the CDR3 DNA reads TGTGCCAGCAGCCAAGATTCGAATGGGGGAACTAATGAAAAACTGTTTTTT.

The table lists this clonotype with many counts. The chain links TRBV7-2 to TRBJ2-7; 14 positions agree with TRBD2. The CDR3 spans 16 residues. The junction had 5 bases not matched to a gene; V was cut back by 5 bases and J by 2 bases. Germline lookup yields CDR1 SGHTA and CDR2 FQGNSA. This chain's CDR3 is CASSQGLAGAAYEQYF. CDR3 DNA: TGTGCCAGCAGCCAGGGACTAGCGGGAGCTGCCTACGAGCAGTACTTC.

This clonotype showed up many times. The gene calls are TRBV7-9 and TRBJ2-2; the match to TRBD1 covers 8 bases. V trimming: 2 bases; J trimming: 3 bases; junction bases outside the gene matches: 5. The CDR3 consists of 16 residues. Germline CDR1 is SEHNR and CDR2 is FQNEAQ (reference sequence). The CDR3 spells CASSLNDRGDTGELFF. The CDR3 DNA is TGTGCCAGCAGCTTAAACGACAGGGGTGACACCGGGGAGCTGTTTTTT.

This clonotype was recorded many times. This chain joins TRBV5-1 and TRBJ1-5; 8 bases align to TRBD1. V lost 4 bases to trimming and J lost 5 bases; unmatched junction nucleotides: 8. The CDR3 totals 15 residues. Germline CDR1 is SGHRS and CDR2 is YFSETQ. CDR3 in amino acids: CASSPGTGPDQPQHF. CDR3 bases: TGCGCCAGCAGCCCGGGGACAGGACCCGATCAGCCCCAGCATTTT.

This clonotype was picked up many times. The rearrangement joins TRBV5-1 to TRBJ2-1, with a weak D call TRBD1 (6 bases). Germline CDR1 SGHRS, CDR2 YFSETQ. This CDR3 is 12 amino acids long. Trimming cost V 2 bases and J 9 bases, with 9 bases left between them. The DNA for the CDR3 is TGCGCCAGCAGCTTACAGGGTGGTGAGCAGTTCTTC. Encoded protein: CASSLQGGEQFF.

V usage is TRBV7-2 and J usage is TRBJ2-7, with D uncertain. The V gene lost 4 bases and the J gene lost 2 bases, with 9 bases spanning the gap. The CDR3 contains 13 residues. Germline V gives CDR1 SGHTA, CDR2 FQGNSA. CDR3 loop: CASSYSEAYEQYF. The CDR3 DNA sequence: TGTGCCAGCAGCTACTCCGAAGCCTACGAGCAGTACTTC.

The table lists this clonotype with many counts. The rearrangement uses TRBV9 and TRBJ2-2, with no clear D. V was pared by 0 bases and J by 4 bases, with 13 bases between. This CDR3 contains 16 residues. Germline-derived CDR1 and CDR2 are SGDLS and YYNGEE. The CDR3 sequence: CASSVGVSTGTGELFF. The CDR3 bases are TGTGCCAGCAGCGTAGGGGTGTCGACGGGCACCGGGGAGCTGTTTTTT.

The sample holds many counts of this clonotype. The chain joins TRBV4-3 to TRBJ1-1; perhaps TRBD1 as D (5 bases). With 0 bases removed from V and 0 bases from J, the gap between germline ends came to 14 bases. Germline-derived CDR1 and CDR2 are LGHNA and YSLEER. The CDR3 runs to 17 residues. The CDR3 coding sequence is TGCGCCAGCAGCCAAGAATTAGGGCAGGGAGTGAACACTGAAGCTTTCTTT. Protein product: CASSQELGQGVNTEAFF.

This clonotype was picked up many times. The chain is built from TRBV7-9 and TRBJ2-3; the D gene is possibly TRBD2 (6 bases). The CDR3 covers 13 residues. V was pared by 4 bases and J by 5 bases, with 10 bases between. CDR1 is SEHNR, CDR2 FQNEAQ, per germline (reference sequence). CDR3 sequence reads: CASSSGGIDTQYF. CDR3 sequence (DNA): TGTGCCAGCAGCTCGGGCGGGATAGATACGCAGTATTTT.

There are many counts of this clonotype. The chain uses TRBV12-3 or TRBV12-4 and TRBJ2-1; 14 bases match TRBD2. J lost 0 bases, V lost 6 bases, and 4 bases had no gene match. CDR3 length equals 17 residues. The CDR3 is CASSFGTSGSSYNEQFF. The CDR3 nucleotides are TGTGCCAGCAGCTTCGGGACTAGCGGGAGCTCCTACAATGAGCAGTTCTTC.

The sample holds many counts of this clonotype. The gene calls are TRBV12-3 or TRBV12-4 and TRBJ2-1, with 10 bases fitting TRBD2. J lost 5 bases, V lost 2 bases, and 0 bases had no gene match. The CDR3 loop spans 14 amino acids. The CDR3 DNA is TGTGCCAGCAGTTTAACTAGCGGGGACAATGAGCAGTTCTTC. Amino acid sequence: CASSLTSGDNEQFF.

This clonotype was recorded at least ten times. The chain links TRBV12-3 or TRBV12-4 to TRBJ1-1; D gene ambiguous. The CDR3 loop spans 13 amino acids. V gave up 6 bases and J gave up 0 bases, with 8 bases separating them. Written as DNA, the CDR3 is TGTGCCAGCAGCTCCGCGGTGAACACTGAAGCTTTCTTT. This gives the protein CASSSAVNTEAFF.

This clonotype was observed many times. This chain links TRBV20-1 with TRBJ2-3; D is tentatively TRBD1 or TRBD2 (5 bases each). Germline values: CDR1 DFQATT, CDR2 SNEGSKA (reference sequence). This CDR3 region has 13 residues. V shed 4 bases and J shed 5 bases, with 13 bases lying between them. The CDR3 sequence is CSANGRGEDTQYF. CDR3 nucleotide sequence: TGCAGTGCTAACGGAAGGGGAGAAGATACGCAGTATTTT.

This clonotype was recorded at least ten times. J is TRBJ1-2 and V is TRBV20-1; TRBD1 matches 8 bases. Germline values: CDR1 DFQATT, CDR2 SNEGSKA (reference sequence). Trimming took 5 bases from V and 8 from J; bases not matched to a gene: 1. This CDR3 spans 10 amino acids. The CDR3 DNA follows: TGCAGTGCTGACAGGGGCGGCTACACCTTC. Protein product: CSADRGGYTF.

The table lists this clonotype with many counts. For the CDR3, the DNA is TGTGCCAGCAGTGCCCGGGACAGCAATCAGCCCCAGCATTTT. The encoded protein is CASSARDSNQPQHF. The chain uses TRBV27 and TRBJ1-5; maybe TRBD1 (5 bases). The CDR3 spans 14 residues. V was cut by 5 bases and J by 1 base, with 9 bases left in between. Germline V gives CDR1 MNHEY, CDR2 SMNVEV (reference sequence).

This clonotype was counted at least ten times. The J gene is TRBJ1-1, the V gene TRBV7-2; TRBD1 matches 8 bases. Germline CDR1 and CDR2: SGHTA and FQGNSA. V shed 4 bases, J shed 1 base, and the junction held 2 bases outside the gene matches. The CDR3 length is 14 residues. The CDR3 DNA reads as TGTGCCAGCAGCTCACAGGGGGGGAACACTGAAGCTTTCTTT. Protein product: CASSSQGGNTEAFF.

The chain recombines TRBV7-8 with TRBJ2-5, with 14 bases fitting TRBD2. V lost 1 base and J lost 2; bases outside the gene matches: 6. Germline V lookup: CDR1 SGHVS, CDR2 FQNEAQ. The CDR3 loop spans 18 amino acids. The CDR3 loop is CASSLEGTSGRKQETQYF. CDR3 coding DNA: TGTGCCAGCAGCTTAGAGGGGACTAGCGGGAGAAAGCAAGAGACCCAGTACTTC.